Given below is one T cell receptor (beta chain) in context. Its antigen is unidentified. Donor pairs, three in total, had unstimulated naive, memory, effector memory and TEMRA subsets sequenced. This entry belongs to a study of siplizumab effects on memory and regulatory T cells. Study observations and caveats: Greater diversity than memory cells seemed evident in naive T cells, which also appeared to be major alloresponse contributors.

Trimming cost V 5 bases and J 4 bases; bases outside gene matches: 5. CDR1 is MDHEN, CDR2 SYDVKM, per germline. This CDR3 is 14 amino acids long. This table comes from immunoSEQ multiplex PCR, and its TCRdb copy is limited to in-frame clones, with some not included. In the table there are 50,000 to 75,000 clones, nearly 98% of which are singletons. V and J are TRBV28 and TRBJ2-7, with 10 positions matching TRBD1. This clonotype originated in a human donor in good health. Sequences were obtained from naive CD8+ T cells sorted from blood. The CDR3 nucleotides are TGTGCCAGCAGTCCAAGGACAGGGGGATACGAGCAGTACTTC. Protein: CASSPRTGGYEQYF.